Described below is a single TCR beta chain sequence and its context. Antigen specificity is unknown. This sample stems from a study of CD8 T cells in Susac syndrome. This CDR3 is 13 amino acids long. V was clipped by 3 bases and J by 6 bases, with 12 bases between them. Germline-derived CDR1 and CDR2 are LNHDA and SQIVND (reference sequence). Reverse transcription of 0.5 to 1 ug RNA was performed with random hexamers. Across 54 Vbeta and 13 Jbeta, immunoSEQ multiplex PCR amplified TCR beta CDR3. TCRdb independently ran MiXCR on the immunoSEQ multiplex PCR reads; one entry per CDR3 protein. The table lists about 300,000 distinct CDR3 sequences, approximately 85% of them singletons. The authors sequenced TCR beta from blood CD8+ and CD4+ T cells. Study results and caveats: In its TCR sequencing and HLA analysis, the study acknowledged that the number of individuals was relatively small.

Specimen: CD8+ T cells from PBMCs. J is TRBJ2-7 and V is TRBV19; no firm D call. This TCR was sampled from a human donor with multiple sclerosis. The CDR3 sequence is CASSMSGVGEQYF. For the CDR3, the DNA is TGTGCCAGTAGTATGAGTGGAGTGGGCGAGCAGTACTTC.